The source of this T cell receptor (beta chain) is a study of blood T cell repertoires in COVID-19. Across the study: Specimens from acute and convalescent COVID-19 originated in the United States, Italy and Spain. PBMCs, B-cell-depleted T cells, or T cells provided the cDNA or gDNA that made up the material.

V lost 10 bases to trimming and J lost 0 bases, with 15 bases between them. Germline V gene data show CDR1 as ENHRY and CDR2 as SYGVKD. CDR3 length: 14 amino acids. Authors' analysis steps: For nucleated cells, counts were estimated from reference gene primer amplification. The data were produced by immunoSEQ multiplex PCR, yet TCRdb's version contains in-frame clones alone and is incomplete. V, J and clone size are taken as reported in that table, and D and trimming were inferred from the DNA itself. The table records approximately 120,000 clones, approximately 85% of them present only once. What was sequenced was peripheral blood. This rearrangement joins TRBV10-3 to TRBJ1-1; no reliable D call. This sequence originates from a woman older than 75 with acute or convalescent COVID-19. The chain's CDR3 is CATHRDRMNTEAFF. DNA of the CDR3: TGTGCCACCCACCGGGATAGGATGAACACTGAAGCTTTCTTT.